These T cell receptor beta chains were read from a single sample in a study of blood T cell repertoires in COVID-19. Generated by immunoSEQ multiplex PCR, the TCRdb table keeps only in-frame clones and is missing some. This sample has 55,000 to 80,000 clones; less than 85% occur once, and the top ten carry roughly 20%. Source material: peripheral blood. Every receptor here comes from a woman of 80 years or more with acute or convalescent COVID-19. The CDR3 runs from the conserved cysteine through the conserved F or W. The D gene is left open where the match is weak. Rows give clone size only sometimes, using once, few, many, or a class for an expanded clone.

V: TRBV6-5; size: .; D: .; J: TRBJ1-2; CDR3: CASRLLAVSHGYTF; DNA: TGTGCCAGCAGATTATTGGCGGTTTCCCATGGCTACACCTTC
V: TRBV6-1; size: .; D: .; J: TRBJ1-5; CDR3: CASSELSQPQHF; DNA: TGTGCCAGCAGTGAACTGAGTCAGCCCCAGCATTTT
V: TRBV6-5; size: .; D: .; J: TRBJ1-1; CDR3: CASTETGLGEAFF; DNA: TGTGCCAGCACCGAAACAGGGTTGGGTGAAGCTTTCTTT
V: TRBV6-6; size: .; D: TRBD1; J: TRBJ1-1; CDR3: CASSRQGALNTEAFF; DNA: TGTGCCAGCAGTAGACAGGGGGCCTTGAACACTGAAGCTTTCTTT
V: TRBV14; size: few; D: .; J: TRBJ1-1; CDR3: CASSLRGSNTEAFF; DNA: TGTGCCAGCAGCCTCCGGGGATCGAACACTGAAGCTTTCTTT
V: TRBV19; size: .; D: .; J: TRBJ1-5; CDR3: CASSIQPGAGNQPQHF; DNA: TGTGCCAGTAGTATACAGCCAGGTGCTGGCAATCAGCCCCAGCATTTT
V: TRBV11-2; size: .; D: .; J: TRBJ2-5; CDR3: CASSPGGAGETQYF; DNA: TGTGCCAGCAGCCCTGGGGGGGCCGGAGAGACCCAGTACTTC
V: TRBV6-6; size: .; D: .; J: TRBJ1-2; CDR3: CASSRNRDNYGYTF; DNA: TGTGCCAGCAGCCGAAACAGGGATAACTATGGCTACACCTTC
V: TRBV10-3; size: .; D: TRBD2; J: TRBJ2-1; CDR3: CAIRDSGRVYEQFF; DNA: TGTGCCATCAGAGATAGCGGGAGGGTTTATGAGCAGTTCTTC
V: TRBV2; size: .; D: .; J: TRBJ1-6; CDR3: CARRRGGAGNSPLHF; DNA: TGTGCCCGCAGGCGGGGGGGGGCCGGGAATTCACCCCTCCACTTT
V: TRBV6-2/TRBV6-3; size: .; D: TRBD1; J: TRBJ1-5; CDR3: CASSAGQGPSLPQHF; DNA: TGTGCCAGCAGTGCGGGACAGGGGCCCTCTCTGCCCCAGCATTTT
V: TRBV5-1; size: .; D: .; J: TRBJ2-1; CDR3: CASSYGTNPYNEQFF; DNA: TGCGCCAGCAGCTATGGGACAAATCCCTACAATGAGCAGTTCTTC
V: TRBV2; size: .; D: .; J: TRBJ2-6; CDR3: CASKSASGANVLTF; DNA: TGTGCCAGCAAGTCTGCGAGTGGGGCCAACGTCCTGACTTTC
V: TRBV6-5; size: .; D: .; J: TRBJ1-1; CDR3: CASRTDNMNTEAFF; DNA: TGTGCCAGCCGGACAGATAATATGAACACTGAAGCTTTCTTT
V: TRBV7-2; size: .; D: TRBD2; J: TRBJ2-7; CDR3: CASSLATSGRKYEQYF; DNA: TGTGCCAGCAGCTTAGCGACTAGCGGGAGGAAATACGAGCAGTACTTC
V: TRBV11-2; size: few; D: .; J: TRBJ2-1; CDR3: CASSSGPRQFF; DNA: TGTGCCAGCAGCAGCGGGCCGAGGCAGTTCTTC
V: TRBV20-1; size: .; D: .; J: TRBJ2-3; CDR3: CSASFEGTDTQYF; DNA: TGCAGTGCTAGTTTTGAGGGAACAGATACGCAGTATTTT
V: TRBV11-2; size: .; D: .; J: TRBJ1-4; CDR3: CASSLGQHNEKLFF; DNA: TGTGCCAGCAGCTTAGGACAGCACAATGAAAAACTGTTTTTT
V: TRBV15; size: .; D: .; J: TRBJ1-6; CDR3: CATSRAQGSSPLHF; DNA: TGTGCCACCAGCAGAGCCCAGGGAAGTTCACCCCTCCACTTT
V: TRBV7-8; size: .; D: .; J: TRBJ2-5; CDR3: CASSLGSGQETQYF; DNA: TGTGCCAGCAGCTTAGGGTCAGGCCAGGAGACCCAGTACTTC
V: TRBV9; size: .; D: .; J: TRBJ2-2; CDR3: CASSAWGENTGELFF; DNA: TGTGCCAGCAGCGCGTGGGGGGAGAACACCGGGGAGCTGTTTTTT
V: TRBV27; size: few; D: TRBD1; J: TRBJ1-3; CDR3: CASRLRTGFGNTIYF; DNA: TGTGCCAGCAGACTTAGGACAGGGTTTGGAAACACCATATATTTT
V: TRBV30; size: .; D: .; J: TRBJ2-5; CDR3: CAWSGEIAESVQETQYF; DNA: TGTGCCTGGAGTGGGGAAATAGCGGAGAGCGTACAAGAGACCCAGTACTTC
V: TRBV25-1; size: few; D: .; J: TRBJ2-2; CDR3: CASSVTGTGELFF; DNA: TGTGCCAGCAGTGTGACAGGTACCGGGGAGCTGTTTTTT
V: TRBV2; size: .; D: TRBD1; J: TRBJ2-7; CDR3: CASSSQGYEQYF; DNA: TGTGCCAGCAGCTCACAGGGGTACGAGCAGTACTTC
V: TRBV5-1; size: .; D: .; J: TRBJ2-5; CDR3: CASSLEGGETQYF; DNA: TGCGCCAGCAGCTTGGAGGGGGGGGAGACCCAGTACTTC
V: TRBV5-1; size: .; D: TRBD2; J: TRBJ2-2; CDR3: CASSSGRTSGRSGELFF; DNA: TGCGCCAGCAGCTCTGGACGGACTAGCGGGAGATCCGGGGAGCTGTTTTTT
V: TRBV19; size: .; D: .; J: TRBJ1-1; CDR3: CASSTGGATNTEAFF; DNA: TGTGCCAGTAGTACGGGTGGGGCGACGAACACTGAAGCTTTCTTT
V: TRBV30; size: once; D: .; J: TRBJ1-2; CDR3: CAWTARNYGYTF; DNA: TGTGCCTGGACCGCCAGGAACTATGGCTACACCTTC
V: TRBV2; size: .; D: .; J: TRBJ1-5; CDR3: CASTDRSGNQPQHF; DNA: TGTGCCAGCACCGACAGGTCGGGCAATCAGCCCCAGCATTTT
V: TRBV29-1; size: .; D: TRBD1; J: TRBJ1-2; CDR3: CSVGTGGAGGYTF; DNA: TGCAGCGTGGGGACAGGGGGCGCGGGAGGCTACACCTTC
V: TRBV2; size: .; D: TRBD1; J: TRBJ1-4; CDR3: CASSTQGGQGTEKLFF; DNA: TGTGCCAGCAGTACGCAGGGGGGACAGGGGACTGAAAAACTGTTTTTT
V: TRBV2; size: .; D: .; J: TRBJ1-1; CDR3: CASSMEGITEAFF; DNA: TGTGCCAGCAGTATGGAGGGTATCACTGAAGCTTTCTTT
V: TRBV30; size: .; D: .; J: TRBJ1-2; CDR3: CAWSTTDYGYTF; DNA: TGTGCCTGGAGTACCACGGACTATGGCTACACCTTC
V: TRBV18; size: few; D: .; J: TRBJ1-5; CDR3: CASSQGASNQPQHF; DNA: TGTGCCAGTTCCCAAGGGGCAAGCAATCAGCCCCAGCATTTT
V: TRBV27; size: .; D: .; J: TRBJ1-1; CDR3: CASSLMGGPEAFF; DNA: TGTGCCAGCAGTTTAATGGGGGGGCCTGAAGCTTTCTTT
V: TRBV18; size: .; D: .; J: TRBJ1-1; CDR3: CASSQSRENTEAFF; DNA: TGTGCCAGCTCCCAATCCCGGGAGAACACTGAAGCTTTCTTT
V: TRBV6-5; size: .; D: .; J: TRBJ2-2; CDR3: CASRPGTNTGELFF; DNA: TGTGCCAGCAGGCCCGGGACGAACACCGGGGAGCTGTTTTTT
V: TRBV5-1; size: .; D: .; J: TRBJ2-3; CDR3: CASSLASDTQYF; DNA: TGCGCCAGCAGCTTGGCATCAGATACGCAGTATTTT
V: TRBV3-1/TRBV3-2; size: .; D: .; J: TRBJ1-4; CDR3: CASSQGQTNEKLFF; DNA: TGTGCCAGCAGCCAAGGACAGACTAATGAAAAACTGTTTTTT
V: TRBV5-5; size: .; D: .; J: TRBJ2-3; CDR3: CASSLTVSSTDTQYF; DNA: TGTGCCAGCAGCTTAACAGTATCTAGCACAGATACGCAGTATTTT
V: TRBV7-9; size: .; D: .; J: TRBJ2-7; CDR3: CASSSLTSGNAYEQYF; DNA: TGTGCCAGCAGCTCCCTGACTAGTGGCAACGCCTACGAGCAGTACTTC
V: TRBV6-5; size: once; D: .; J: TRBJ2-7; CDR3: CASSRNSYEQYF; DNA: TGTGCCAGCAGCAGAAATTCCTACGAGCAGTACTTC
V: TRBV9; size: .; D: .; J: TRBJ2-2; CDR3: CASSVETGNTGELFF; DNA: TGTGCCAGCAGCGTCGAGACAGGGAACACCGGGGAGCTGTTTTTT
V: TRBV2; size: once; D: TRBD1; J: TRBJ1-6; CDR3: CASSGDRANSPLHF; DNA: TGTGCCAGCAGTGGGGACAGGGCGAATTCACCCCTCCACTTT
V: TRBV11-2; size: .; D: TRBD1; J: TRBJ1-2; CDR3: CASSLVTGYGYTF; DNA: TGTGCCAGCAGCTTAGTGACAGGGTATGGCTACACCTTC
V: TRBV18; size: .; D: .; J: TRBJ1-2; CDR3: CASSPSSGLGILTF; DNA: TGTGCCAGCTCACCATCCTCGGGACTGGGAATTTTAACCTTC
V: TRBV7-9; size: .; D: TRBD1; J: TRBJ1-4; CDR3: CASSPGQGEGKLFF; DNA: TGTGCCAGCAGCCCGGGACAGGGCGAGGGAAAACTGTTTTTT
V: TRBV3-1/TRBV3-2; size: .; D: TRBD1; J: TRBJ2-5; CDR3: CASSYATGNGETQYF; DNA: TGTGCCAGCAGCTATGCGACAGGGAATGGGGAGACCCAGTACTTC